The 8 T cell receptor beta chains below all came from one sample that was sequenced in a study of identical twins. One entry per CDR3 protein, called by TCRdb with MiXCR from the 5' RACE reads. The sample holds 150,000 or so distinct CDR3 sequences, 3% to 4% seen once. The sequencing input was memory T cells sorted from blood. The source of these receptors is a man aged 18 to 29 in good health.

The sample holds many counts of this clonotype. The chain links TRBV28 to TRBJ1-5; 11 positions match TRBD1. The J segment lost 0 bases and the V segment lost 6 bases, leaving 13 bases of the junction unmatched. Germline V gene lookup returns CDR1 MDHEN and CDR2 SYDVKM. The CDR3 sequence is 19 residues long. Here the CDR3 DNA reads TGTGCCAGCAGGCCTACCGGGACAGGGGGGCCTAATAGCAATCAGCCCCAGCATTTT. Translated, it gives CASRPTGTGGPNSNQPQHF.

This clonotype was observed many times. This chain connects TRBV6-2 or TRBV6-3 to TRBJ2-3; D remains ambiguous. V shed 0 bases and J shed 5 bases, with 15 bases lying between them. Germline V gene lookup returns CDR1 MNHEY and CDR2 SVGEGT. The CDR3 contains 16 residues. The CDR3 DNA reads as TGTGCCAGCAGTTACTCTCCACCCTCGTTTGTAGATACGCAGTATTTT. It encodes CASSYSPPSFVDTQYF.

This clonotype was picked up many times. This rearrangement joins TRBV11-2 to TRBJ1-1; D perhaps matches TRBD1 (6 bases). Germline assignment: CDR1 SGHAT and CDR2 FQNNGV. Trimming removed 5 bases at V and 4 bases at J, with 14 bases between. This CDR3 spans 14 amino acids. CDR3 amino acids: CASSLTGASTEAFF. In DNA, the CDR3 is TGTGCCAGCAGCCTTACGGGGGCGAGCACTGAAGCTTTCTTT.

In this sample, this clonotype turned up many times. The chain joins TRBV5-5 to TRBJ1-1; no definite D call. Trimming left V 1 base short and J 0 bases short, with 13 bases between. The CDR3 is 16 residues long. Germline loops: CDR1 SGHKS, CDR2 YYEKEE (reference sequence). The CDR3 coding sequence is TGTGCCAGCAGCTTGACCCCGAACGGACTGAACACTGAAGCTTTCTTT. Translating gives CASSLTPNGLNTEAFF.

This clonotype was observed at least ten times. The V call is TRBV19, the J call TRBJ2-4; TRBD1 agrees at 7 bases. CDR1 LNHDA and CDR2 SQIVND come from the germline V gene (reference sequence). The CDR3 extends over 16 amino acids. Losses at the gene ends were 5 bases for V and 1 base for J; bases not matched to a gene: 8. CDR3 loop: CASSPHRGLAKNIQYF. CDR3 nucleotide sequence: TGTGCCAGTAGTCCCCACAGGGGCCTGGCCAAAAACATTCAGTACTTC.

This clonotype has a count of ten or more. This rearrangement joins TRBV3-1 to TRBJ2-5; D possibly corresponds to TRBD2 (6 bases). Germline CDR1 LGHDT, CDR2 YNNKEL (reference sequence). CDR3 length equals 14 residues. The V gene lost 4 bases and the J gene lost 1 base, with 10 bases spanning the gap. CDR3 sequence reads: CASSRVGGQETQYF. The CDR3 DNA sequence: TGTGCCAGCAGCCGGGTCGGGGGCCAAGAGACCCAGTACTTC.

This clonotype was recorded at least ten times. This chain connects TRBV5-1 to TRBJ1-2, with D maybe TRBD1 (5 bases). This CDR3 is built from 14 residues. V dropped 6 bases and J dropped 5 bases, with 17 bases sitting between them. Germline CDR1 reads SGHRS; CDR2 reads YFSETQ. CDR3 in amino acids: CASTVVQGSYGYTF. Written as DNA, the CDR3 is TGCGCCAGCACAGTGGTCCAGGGATCATATGGCTACACCTTC.

There are many counts of this clonotype. The genes are TRBV15 and TRBJ1-2; D is unclear. Germline-derived CDR1 and CDR2 are LNHNV and YYDKDF (reference sequence). V was pared by 1 base and J by 7 bases, with 13 bases between. This CDR3 comprises 14 residues. This CDR3 reads CATSRGYEKGGYTF. Written as DNA, the CDR3 is TGTGCCACCAGCAGAGGCTACGAAAAGGGTGGCTACACCTTC.